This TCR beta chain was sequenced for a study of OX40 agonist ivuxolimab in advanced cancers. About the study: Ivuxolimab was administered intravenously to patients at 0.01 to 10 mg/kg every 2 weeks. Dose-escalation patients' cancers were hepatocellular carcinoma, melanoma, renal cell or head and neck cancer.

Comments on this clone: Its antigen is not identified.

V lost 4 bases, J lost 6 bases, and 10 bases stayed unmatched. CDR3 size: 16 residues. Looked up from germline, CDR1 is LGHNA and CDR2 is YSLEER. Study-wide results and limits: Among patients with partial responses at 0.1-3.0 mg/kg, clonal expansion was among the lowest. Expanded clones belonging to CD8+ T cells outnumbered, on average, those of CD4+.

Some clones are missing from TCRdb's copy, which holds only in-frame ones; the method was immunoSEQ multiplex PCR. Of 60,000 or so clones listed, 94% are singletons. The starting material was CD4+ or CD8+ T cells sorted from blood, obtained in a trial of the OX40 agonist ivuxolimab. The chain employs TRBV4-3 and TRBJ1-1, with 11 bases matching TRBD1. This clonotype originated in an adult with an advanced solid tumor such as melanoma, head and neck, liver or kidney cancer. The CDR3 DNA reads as TGCGCCAGCAGCCCCCGCTTTACGGGACAGGGGGCTGAAGCTTTCTTT. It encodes CASSPRFTGQGAEAFF.